This T cell receptor beta chain was identified in a study of shared clonotypes between healthy human individuals. General study points: Sampling was confined to blood; repertoires within tissues likely differ.

This clone was picked up one time. The antigen remains undetermined. The germline gives CDR1 MNHEY, CDR2 SMNVEV (reference sequence). Trimming removed 8 bases from V and 3 bases from J; junction bases left unmatched: 9. The CDR3 is made up of 15 amino acids. The authors loaded roughly 200 ng DNA, some 32,000 T cell genomes, into sorted-subset replicate PCRs. The assay was immunoSEQ multiplex PCR, and TCRdb's table has in-frame clones only and misses some. Of 550,000 to 850,000 clones in the sample, over 60% were seen once. Sequenced: memory CD4+ T cells sorted from blood. Subset here: CD45RA-negative fraction. This clonotype originated in a woman between 25 and 40 years old in good health. This chain uses TRBV27 with TRBJ2-3; 9 nucleotides line up with TRBD1. The CDR3, as DNA: TGTGCCAGCGGGACAGGGCGGGGTGGAACAGATACGCAGTATTTT. As protein: CASGTGRGGTDTQYF.